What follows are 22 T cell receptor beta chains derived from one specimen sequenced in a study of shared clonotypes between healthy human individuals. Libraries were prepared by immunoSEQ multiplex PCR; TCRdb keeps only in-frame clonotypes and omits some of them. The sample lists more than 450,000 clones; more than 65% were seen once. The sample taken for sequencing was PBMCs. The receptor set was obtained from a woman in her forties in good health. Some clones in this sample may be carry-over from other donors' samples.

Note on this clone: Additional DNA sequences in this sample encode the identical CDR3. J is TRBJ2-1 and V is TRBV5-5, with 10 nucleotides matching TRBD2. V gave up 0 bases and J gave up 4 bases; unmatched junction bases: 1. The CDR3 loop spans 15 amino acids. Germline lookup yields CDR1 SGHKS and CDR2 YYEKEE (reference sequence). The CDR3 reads CASSLGTSGYNEQFF. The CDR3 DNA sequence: TGTGCCAGCAGCTTGGGGACTAGCGGTTACAATGAGCAGTTCTTC.

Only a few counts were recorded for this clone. CDR3: CASSLPSGNTIYF. The CDR3 bases are TGTGCCAGCAGCCTACCTAGTGGAAACACCATATATTTT. V usage is TRBV11-2 and J usage is TRBJ1-3; D gene ambiguous. V was pared by 5 bases and J by 3 bases, with 8 bases between. Germline V gene sequence: CDR1 SGHAT, CDR2 FQNNGV. The CDR3 loop spans 13 amino acids. Complete variable domain (other parts from reference TRBV11-2 and TRBJ1-3): EAGVAQSPRYKIIEKRQSVAFWCNPISGHATLYWYQQILGQGPKLLIQFQNNGVVDDSQLPKDRFSAERLKGVDSTLKIQPAKLEDSAVYLCASSLPSGNTIYFGEGSWLTVV.

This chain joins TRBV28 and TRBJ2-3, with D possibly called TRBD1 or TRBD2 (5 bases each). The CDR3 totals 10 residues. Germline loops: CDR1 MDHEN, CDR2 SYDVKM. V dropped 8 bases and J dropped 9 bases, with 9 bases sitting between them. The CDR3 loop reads CASGTRTQYF. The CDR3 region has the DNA TGTGCCAGCGGGACCAGAACGCAGTATTTT.

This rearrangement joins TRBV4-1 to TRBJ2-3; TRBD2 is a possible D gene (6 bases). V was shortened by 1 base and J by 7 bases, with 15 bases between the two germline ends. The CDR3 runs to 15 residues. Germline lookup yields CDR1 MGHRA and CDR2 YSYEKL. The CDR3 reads CASSQGVAAGHTQYF. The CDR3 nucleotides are TGCGCCAGCAGCCAAGGGGTAGCGGCCGGGCATACGCAGTATTTT.

CDR3 loop: CASSDPTVQGTYEQYF. As DNA, the CDR3 is TGTGCCAGCAGTGACCCGACCGTACAGGGGACCTACGAGCAGTACTTC. This chain uses TRBV6-1 with TRBJ2-7; 7 bases line up with TRBD1. From germline, CDR1 is MNHNS and CDR2 SASEGT. J was trimmed by 2 bases and V by 3 bases; bases with no gene match: 10. This CDR3 comprises 16 residues.

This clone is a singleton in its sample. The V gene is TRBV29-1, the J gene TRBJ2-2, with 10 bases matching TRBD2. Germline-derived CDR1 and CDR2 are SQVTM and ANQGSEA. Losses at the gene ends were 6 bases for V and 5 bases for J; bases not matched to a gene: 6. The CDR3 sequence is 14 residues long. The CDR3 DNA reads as TGCAGCGTCGTTAGCGGGAGGCCGACCGGGGAGCTGTTTTTT. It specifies CSVVSGRPTGELFF.

The chain's CDR3 is CASSSRRGDYGYTF. CDR3 in DNA: TGTGCCAGCAGTTCCAGGAGGGGGGACTATGGCTACACCTTC. The V gene is TRBV28, the J gene TRBJ1-2, with D maybe TRBD1 (6 bases). Per germline, CDR1 MDHEN and CDR2 SYDVKM. The V end was cut by 4 bases, the J end by 3 bases, with 12 bases between. This CDR3 has 14 residues.

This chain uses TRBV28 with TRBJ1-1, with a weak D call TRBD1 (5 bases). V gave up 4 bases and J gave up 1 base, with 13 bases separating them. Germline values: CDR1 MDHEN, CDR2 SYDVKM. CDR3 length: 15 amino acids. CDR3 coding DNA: TGTGCCAGCAGTTCTCCTAGGGGCCGGAACACTGAAGCTTTCTTT. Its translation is CASSSPRGRNTEAFF.

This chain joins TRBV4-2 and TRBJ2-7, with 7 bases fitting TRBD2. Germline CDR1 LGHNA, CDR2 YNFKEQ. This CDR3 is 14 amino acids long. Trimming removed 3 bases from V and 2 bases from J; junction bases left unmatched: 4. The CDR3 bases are TGTGCCAGCAGCCATAGCGGGTCCACCTACGAGCAGTACTTC. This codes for CASSHSGSTYEQYF.

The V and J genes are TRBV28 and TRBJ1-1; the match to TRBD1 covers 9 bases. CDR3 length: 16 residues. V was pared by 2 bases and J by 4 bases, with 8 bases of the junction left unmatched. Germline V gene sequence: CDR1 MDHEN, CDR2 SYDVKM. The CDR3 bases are TGTGCCAGCAGTTTAAGTGTCGGGACAGGGTTCACTGAAGCTTTCTTT. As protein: CASSLSVGTGFTEAFF.

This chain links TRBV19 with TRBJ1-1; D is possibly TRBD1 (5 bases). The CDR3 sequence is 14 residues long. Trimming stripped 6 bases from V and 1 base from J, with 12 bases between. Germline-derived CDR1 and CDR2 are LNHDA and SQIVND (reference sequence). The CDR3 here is CASSNGHPNTEAFF. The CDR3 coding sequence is TGTGCCAGTAGCAACGGACACCCGAACACTGAAGCTTTCTTT.

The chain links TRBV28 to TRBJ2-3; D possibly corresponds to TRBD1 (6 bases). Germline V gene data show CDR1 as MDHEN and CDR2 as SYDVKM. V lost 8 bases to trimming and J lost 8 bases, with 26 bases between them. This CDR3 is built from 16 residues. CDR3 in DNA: TGTGCCAGCTCCCTAGCCAGGGGAACCTATCGGGGTACGCAGTATTTT. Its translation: CASSLARGTYRGTQYF.

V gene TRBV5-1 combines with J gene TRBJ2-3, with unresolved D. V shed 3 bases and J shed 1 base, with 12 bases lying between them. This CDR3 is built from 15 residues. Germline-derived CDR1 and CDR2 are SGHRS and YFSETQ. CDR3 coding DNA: TGCGCCAGCAGCTCGTTAGTTTCGGGCACAGATACGCAGTATTTT. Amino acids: CASSSLVSGTDTQYF.

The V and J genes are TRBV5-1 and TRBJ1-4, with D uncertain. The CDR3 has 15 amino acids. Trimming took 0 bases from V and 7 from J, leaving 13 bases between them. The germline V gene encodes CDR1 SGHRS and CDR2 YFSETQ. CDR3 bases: TGCGCCAGCAGCTTGGCCCGGGTAGGAGGTGAAAAACTGTTTTTT. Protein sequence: CASSLARVGGEKLFF.

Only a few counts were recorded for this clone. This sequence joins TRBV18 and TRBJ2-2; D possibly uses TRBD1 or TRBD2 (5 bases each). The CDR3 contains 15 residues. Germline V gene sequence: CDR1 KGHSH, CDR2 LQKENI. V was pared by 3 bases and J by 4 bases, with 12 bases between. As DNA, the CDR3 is TGTGCCAGCTCACCCCGGGACGACGCCACCGGGGAGCTGTTTTTT. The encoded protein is CASSPRDDATGELFF. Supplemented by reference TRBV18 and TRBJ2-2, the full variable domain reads NAGVMQNPRHLVRRRGQEARLRCSPMKGHSHVYWYRQLPEEGLKFMVYLQKENIIDESGMPKERFSAEFPKEGPSILRIQQVVRGDSAAYFCASSPRDDATGELFFGEGSRLTVL.

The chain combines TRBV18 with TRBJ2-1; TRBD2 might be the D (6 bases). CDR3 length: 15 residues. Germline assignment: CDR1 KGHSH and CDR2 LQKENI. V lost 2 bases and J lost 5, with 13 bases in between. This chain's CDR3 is CASSPIGGQNNEQFF. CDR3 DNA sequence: TGTGCCAGCTCACCAATAGGAGGGCAGAACAATGAGCAGTTCTTC.

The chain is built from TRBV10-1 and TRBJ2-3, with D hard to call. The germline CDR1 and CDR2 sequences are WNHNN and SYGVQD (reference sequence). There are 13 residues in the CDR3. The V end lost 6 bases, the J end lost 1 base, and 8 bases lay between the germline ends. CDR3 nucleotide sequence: TGCGCCAGCAGCGTGGACGGCACAGATACGCAGTATTTT. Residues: CASSVDGTDTQYF.

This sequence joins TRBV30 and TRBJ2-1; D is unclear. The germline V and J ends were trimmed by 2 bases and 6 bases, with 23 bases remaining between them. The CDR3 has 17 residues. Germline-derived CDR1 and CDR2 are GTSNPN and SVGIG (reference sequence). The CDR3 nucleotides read TGTGCCTGGAGTCGCCTCTCGGCTGGTCTCATCGGCAATGAGCAGTTCTTC. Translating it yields CAWSRLSAGLIGNEQFF.

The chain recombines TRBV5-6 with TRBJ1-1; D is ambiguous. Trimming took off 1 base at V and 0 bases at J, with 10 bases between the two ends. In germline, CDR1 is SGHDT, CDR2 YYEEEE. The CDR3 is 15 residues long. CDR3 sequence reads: CASSLFPGMNTEAFF. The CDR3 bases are TGTGCCAGCAGCTTGTTTCCAGGCATGAACACTGAAGCTTTCTTT. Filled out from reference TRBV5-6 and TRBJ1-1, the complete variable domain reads DAGVTQSPTHLIKTRGQQVTLRCSPKSGHDTVSWYQQALGQGPQFIFQYYEEEERQRGNFPDRFSGHQFPNYSSELNVNALLLGDSALYLCASSLFPGMNTEAFFGQGTRLTVV.

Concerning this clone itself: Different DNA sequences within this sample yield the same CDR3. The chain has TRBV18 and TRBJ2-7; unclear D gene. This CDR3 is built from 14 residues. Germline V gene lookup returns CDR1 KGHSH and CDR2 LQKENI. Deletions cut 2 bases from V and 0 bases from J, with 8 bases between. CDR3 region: CASSPSQSSYEQYF. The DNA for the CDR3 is TGTGCCAGCTCACCATCCCAAAGCTCCTACGAGCAGTACTTC.

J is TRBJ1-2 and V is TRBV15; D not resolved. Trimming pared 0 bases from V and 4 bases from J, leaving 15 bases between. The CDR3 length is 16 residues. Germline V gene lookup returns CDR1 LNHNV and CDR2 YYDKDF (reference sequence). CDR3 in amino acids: CATSRDFAKSVYGYTF. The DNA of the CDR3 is TGTGCCACCAGCAGAGATTTCGCGAAGTCTGTCTATGGCTACACCTTC.

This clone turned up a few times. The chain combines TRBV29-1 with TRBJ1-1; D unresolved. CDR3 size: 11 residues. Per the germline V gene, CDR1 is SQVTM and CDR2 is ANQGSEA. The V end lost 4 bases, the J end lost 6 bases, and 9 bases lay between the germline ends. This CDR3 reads CSVADNPEAFF. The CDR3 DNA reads TGCAGCGTTGCTGATAACCCTGAAGCTTTCTTT. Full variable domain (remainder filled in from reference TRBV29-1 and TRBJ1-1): SAVISQKPSRDICQRGTSLTIQCQVDSQVTMMFWYRQQPGQSLTLIATANQGSEATYESGFVIDKFPISRPNLTFSTLTVSNMSPEDSSIYLCSVADNPEAFFGQGTRLTVV.